This T cell receptor (beta chain) was captured by sequencing in a study of blood T cell repertoires in COVID-19. Looking at the study overall: T cells, B-cell-depleted T cells, or PBMCs provided the cDNA or gDNA that served as material.

CDR1 is SGHNT and CDR2 is YYREEE in the germline V gene (reference sequence). V dropped 0 bases and J dropped 8 bases, with 11 bases sitting between them. The CDR3 length is 13 residues. Some clones are missing from TCRdb's copy, which holds only in-frame ones; the method was immunoSEQ multiplex PCR. Of fewer than 300,000 clones listed, roughly 83% are singletons. This clonotype was sampled from a human donor with COVID-19, enrolled during active disease. The donor label of this sample is uncertain. V and J are TRBV5-4 and TRBJ1-2, with unresolved D. The sample taken for sequencing was peripheral blood. The CDR3: CASSLEVSGGYTF. The CDR3 DNA sequence: TGTGCCAGCAGCTTGGAAGTCAGCGGGGGCTACACCTTC.